One sample yielded the 4 T cell receptor beta chains listed below, sequenced in a study of blood T cells in healthy people across ages. It was with a sample-barcoded 5' primer and a J-beta primer mix that a second PCR of roughly 7 to 11 cycles was run. TCRdb itself ran the 5' RACE reads through MiXCR, one entry per CDR3 protein. The sample contains about 1.8 million distinct CDR3 sequences, about 49% of which appear only once. The specimen sequenced was blood. Receptors were obtained from a woman in her thirties or forties in good health.

The chain uses TRBV29-1 and TRBJ1-1; 9 nucleotides line up with TRBD1. Germline V lookup: CDR1 SQVTM, CDR2 ANQGSEA. The CDR3 totals 14 residues. Trimming removed 3 bases from V and 3 bases from J; junction bases left unmatched: 5. In DNA form, the CDR3 reads TGCAGCGTTGATGAGGGACAGGGTTACACTGAAGCTTTCTTT. This gives the protein CSVDEGQGYTEAFF. The full variable domain, with the rest looked up from reference TRBV29-1 and TRBJ1-1, is SAVISQKPSRDICQRGTSLTIQCQVDSQVTMMFWYRQQPGQSLTLIATANQGSEATYESGFVIDKFPISRPNLTFSTLTVSNMSPEDSSIYLCSVDEGQGYTEAFFGQGTRLTVV.

Here the CDR3 reads CASSSVGTGDYGYTF. The CDR3 bases are TGTGCCAGCAGCTCGGTCGGGACAGGGGACTATGGCTACACCTTC. The chain uses TRBV11-2 and TRBJ1-2, with 10 bases fitting TRBD1. Germline CDR1 and CDR2: SGHAT and FQNNGV. The CDR3 is 15 amino acids. Trimming at V came to 4 bases and at J to 3 bases, leaving 5 bases not matched to a gene.

The count of this clonotype is one. The rearrangement joins TRBV12-5 to TRBJ2-3; TRBD1 aligns across 9 bases. There are 14 residues in the CDR3. V was pared by 5 bases and J by 3 bases, with 3 bases of the junction left unmatched. From germline, CDR1 is LGHNT and CDR2 FRNRAP. CDR3 coding DNA: TGTGCTAGTGGTGAGGGACAGGGAACAGATACGCAGTATTTT. Translation gives CASGEGQGTDTQYF.

The gene calls are TRBV7-2 and TRBJ1-2; D remains ambiguous. Trimming shortened V by 4 bases and J by 8 bases, and 17 bases separated the two germline ends. CDR1 is SGHTA and CDR2 is FQGNSA in the germline V gene. This CDR3 has 14 amino acids. The DNA of the CDR3 is TGTGCCAGCAGCTCCTACAAGACCTTAATCGGCTACACCTTC. Translation gives CASSSYKTLIGYTF.